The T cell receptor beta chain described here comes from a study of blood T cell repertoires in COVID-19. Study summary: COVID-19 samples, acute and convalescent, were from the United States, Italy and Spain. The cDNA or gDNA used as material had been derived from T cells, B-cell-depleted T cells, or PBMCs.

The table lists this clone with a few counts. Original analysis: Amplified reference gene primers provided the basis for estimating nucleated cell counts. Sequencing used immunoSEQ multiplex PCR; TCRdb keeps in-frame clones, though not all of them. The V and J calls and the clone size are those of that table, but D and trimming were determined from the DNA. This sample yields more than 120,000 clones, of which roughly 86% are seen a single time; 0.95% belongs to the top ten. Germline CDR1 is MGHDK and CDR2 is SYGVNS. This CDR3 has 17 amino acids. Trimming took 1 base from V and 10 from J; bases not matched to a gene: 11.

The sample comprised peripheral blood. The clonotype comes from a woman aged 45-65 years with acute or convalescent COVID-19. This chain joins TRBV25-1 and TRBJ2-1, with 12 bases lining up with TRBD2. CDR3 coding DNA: TGTGCCAGCAGTGAATTTGGGCGAACCGGGACTAGCGGGGAGCAGTTCTTC. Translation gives CASSEFGRTGTSGEQFF.